This TCR beta chain was captured by sequencing in a study of blood T cell repertoires in COVID-19. As for the study in general: COVID-19 samples from acute and convalescent phases originated in the United States, Italy and Spain. PBMCs, B-cell-depleted T cells, or T cells were the source of the cDNA or gDNA that made up the material.

The ends were cut back, 3 bases at V and 2 bases at J, with 8 bases in the middle. The germline V gene encodes CDR1 MNHEY and CDR2 SMNVEV (reference sequence). This CDR3 contains 14 residues. In the study's own analysis: Cell counts per sample came from amplifying reference gene primers. Here immunoSEQ multiplex PCR was the method, and the copy in TCRdb shows in-frame clones only, minus some. V, J and clone size are taken as reported in that table, and D and trimming were inferred from the DNA itself. Of around 220,000 clones listed, approximately 86% are singletons. One Seattle source followed patients from active infection through their disease course.

Material for sequencing was peripheral blood. The sequence was collected from a woman aged 45-65 years with COVID-19, enrolled during active disease. This rearrangement joins TRBV27 to TRBJ1-3; tentatively, D is TRBD1 (5 bases). Written as DNA, the CDR3 is TGTGCCAGCAGTTTTAGGGGAACTGGAAACACCATATATTTT. Protein: CASSFRGTGNTIYF.